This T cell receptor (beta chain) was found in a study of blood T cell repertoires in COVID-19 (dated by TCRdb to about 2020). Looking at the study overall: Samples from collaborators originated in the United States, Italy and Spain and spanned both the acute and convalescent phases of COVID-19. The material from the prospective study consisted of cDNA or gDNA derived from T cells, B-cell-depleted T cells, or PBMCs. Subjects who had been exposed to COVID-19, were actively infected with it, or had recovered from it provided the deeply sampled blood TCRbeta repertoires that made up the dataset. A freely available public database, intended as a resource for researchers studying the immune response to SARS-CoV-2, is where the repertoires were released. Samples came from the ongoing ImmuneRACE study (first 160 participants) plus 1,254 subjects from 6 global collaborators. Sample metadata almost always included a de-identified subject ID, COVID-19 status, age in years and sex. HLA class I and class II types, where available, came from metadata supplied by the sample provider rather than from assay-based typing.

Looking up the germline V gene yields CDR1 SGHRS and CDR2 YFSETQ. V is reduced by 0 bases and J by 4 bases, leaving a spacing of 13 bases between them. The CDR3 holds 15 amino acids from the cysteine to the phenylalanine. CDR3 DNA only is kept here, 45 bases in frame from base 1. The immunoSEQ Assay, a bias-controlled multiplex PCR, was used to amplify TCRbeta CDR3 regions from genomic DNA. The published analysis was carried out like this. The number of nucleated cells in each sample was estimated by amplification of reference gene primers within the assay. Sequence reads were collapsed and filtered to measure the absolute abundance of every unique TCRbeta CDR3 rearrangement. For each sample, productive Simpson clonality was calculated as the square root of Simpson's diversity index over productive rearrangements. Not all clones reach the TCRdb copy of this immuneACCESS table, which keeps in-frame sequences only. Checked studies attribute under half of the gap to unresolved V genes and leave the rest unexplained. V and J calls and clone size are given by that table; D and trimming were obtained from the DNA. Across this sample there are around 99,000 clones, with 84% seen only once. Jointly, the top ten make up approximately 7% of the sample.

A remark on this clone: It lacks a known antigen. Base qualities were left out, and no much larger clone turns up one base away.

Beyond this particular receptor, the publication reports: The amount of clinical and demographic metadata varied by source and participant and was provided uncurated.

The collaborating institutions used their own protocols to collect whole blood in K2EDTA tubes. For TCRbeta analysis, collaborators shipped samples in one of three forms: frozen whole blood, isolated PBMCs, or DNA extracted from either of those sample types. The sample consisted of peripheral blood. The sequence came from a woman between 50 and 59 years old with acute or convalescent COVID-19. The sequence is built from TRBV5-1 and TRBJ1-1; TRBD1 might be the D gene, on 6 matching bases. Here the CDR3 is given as CASSLAGAGVTEAFF. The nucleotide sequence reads TGCGCCAGCAGCTTGGCAGGGGCTGGTGTCACTGAAGCTTTCTTT.